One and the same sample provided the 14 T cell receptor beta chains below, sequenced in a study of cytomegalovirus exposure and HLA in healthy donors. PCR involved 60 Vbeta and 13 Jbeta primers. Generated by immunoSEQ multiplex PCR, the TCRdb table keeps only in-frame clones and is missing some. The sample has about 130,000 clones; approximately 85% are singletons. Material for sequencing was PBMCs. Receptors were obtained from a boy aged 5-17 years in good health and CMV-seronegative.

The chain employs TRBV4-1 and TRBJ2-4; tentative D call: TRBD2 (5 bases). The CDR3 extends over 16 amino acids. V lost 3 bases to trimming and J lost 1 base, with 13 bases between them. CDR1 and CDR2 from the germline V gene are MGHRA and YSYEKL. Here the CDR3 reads CASSHPGMVAKNIQYF. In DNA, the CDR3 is TGCGCCAGCAGCCACCCCGGGATGGTGGCCAAAAACATTCAGTACTTC.

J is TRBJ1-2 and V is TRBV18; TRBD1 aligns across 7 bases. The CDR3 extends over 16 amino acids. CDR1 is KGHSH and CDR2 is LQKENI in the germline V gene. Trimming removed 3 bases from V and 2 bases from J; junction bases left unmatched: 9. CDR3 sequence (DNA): TGTGCCAGCTCACCTACCTGGACAGGACAAAACTATGGCTACACCTTC. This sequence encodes CASSPTWTGQNYGYTF.

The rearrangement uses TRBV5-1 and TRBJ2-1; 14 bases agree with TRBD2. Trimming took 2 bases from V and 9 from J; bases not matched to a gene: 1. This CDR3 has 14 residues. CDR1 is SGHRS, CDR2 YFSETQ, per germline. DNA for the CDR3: TGCGCCAGCAGCTTAGGGACTAGCGGGAGTGAGCAGTTCTTC. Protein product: CASSLGTSGSEQFF.

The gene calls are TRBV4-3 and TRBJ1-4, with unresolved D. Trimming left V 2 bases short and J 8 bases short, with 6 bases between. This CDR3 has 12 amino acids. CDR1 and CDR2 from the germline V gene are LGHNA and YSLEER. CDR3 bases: TGCGCCAGCAGCCAATCCATGGAAAAACTGTTTTTT. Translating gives CASSQSMEKLFF.

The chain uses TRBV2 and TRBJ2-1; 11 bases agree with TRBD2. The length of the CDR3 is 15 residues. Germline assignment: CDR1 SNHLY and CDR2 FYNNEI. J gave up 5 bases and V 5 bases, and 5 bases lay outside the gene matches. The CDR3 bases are TGTGCCAGCAGTCCTGGACTAGCGGGTGACAATGAGCAGTTCTTC. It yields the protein CASSPGLAGDNEQFF.

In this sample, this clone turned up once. CDR3 bases: TGTGCCAGCAGCTATAGGGACAGGGGCACTGAAGCTTTCTTT. Encoded protein: CASSYRDRGTEAFF. This chain links TRBV7-2 with TRBJ1-1, with 10 positions matching TRBD1. The germline V gene has CDR1 SGHTA and CDR2 FQGNSA. The CDR3 runs 14 residues. V lost 4 bases, J lost 4 bases, and 3 bases stayed unmatched.

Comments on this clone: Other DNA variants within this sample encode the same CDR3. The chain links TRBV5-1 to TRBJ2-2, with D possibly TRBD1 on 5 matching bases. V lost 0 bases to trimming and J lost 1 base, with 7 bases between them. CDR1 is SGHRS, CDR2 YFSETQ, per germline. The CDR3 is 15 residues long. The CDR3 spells CASSLGQGNTGELFF. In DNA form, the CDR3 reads TGCGCCAGCAGCTTGGGGCAGGGGAACACCGGGGAGCTGTTTTTT.

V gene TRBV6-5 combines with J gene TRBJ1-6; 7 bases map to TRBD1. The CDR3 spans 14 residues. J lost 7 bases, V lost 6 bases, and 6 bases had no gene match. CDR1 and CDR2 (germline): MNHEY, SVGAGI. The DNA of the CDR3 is TGTGCCAGCAGAACGGGACAGCCAAATTCACCCCTCCACTTT. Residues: CASRTGQPNSPLHF.

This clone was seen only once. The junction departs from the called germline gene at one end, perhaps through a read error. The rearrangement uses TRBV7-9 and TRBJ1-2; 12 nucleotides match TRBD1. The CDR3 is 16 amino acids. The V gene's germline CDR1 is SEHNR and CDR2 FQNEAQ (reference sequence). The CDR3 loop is CSSSLGGQGALYGYTF. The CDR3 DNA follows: TGTTCCAGCAGCTTAGGGGGACAGGGGGCACTCTATGGCTACACCTTC.

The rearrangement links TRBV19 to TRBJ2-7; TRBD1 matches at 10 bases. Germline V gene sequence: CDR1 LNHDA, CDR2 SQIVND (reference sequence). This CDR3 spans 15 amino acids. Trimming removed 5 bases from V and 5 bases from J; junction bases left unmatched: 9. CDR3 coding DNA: TGTGCCAGTAGTTGGGACAGGGGTGGTTCCGACGAGCAGTACTTC. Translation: CASSWDRGGSDEQYF. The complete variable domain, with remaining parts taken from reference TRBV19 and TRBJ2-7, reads DGGITQSPKYLFRKEGQNVTLSCEQNLNHDAMYWYRQDPGQGLRLIYYSQIVNDFQKGDIAEGYSVSREKKESFPLTVTSAQKNPTAFYLCASSWDRGGSDEQYFGPGTRLTVT.

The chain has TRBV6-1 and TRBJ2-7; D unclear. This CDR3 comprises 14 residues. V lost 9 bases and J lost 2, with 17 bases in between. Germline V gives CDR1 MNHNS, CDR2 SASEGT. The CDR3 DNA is TGTGCCAGTGTAGAGGTCGAATTTCCCTACGAGCAGTACTTC. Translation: CASVEVEFPYEQYF.

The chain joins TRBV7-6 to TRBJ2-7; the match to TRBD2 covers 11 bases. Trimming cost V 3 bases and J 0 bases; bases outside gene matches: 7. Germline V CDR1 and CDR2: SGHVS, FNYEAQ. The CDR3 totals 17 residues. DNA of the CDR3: TGTGCCAGCAGCTTCCTAGCGGGGGGACAGAGCTCCTACGAGCAGTACTTC. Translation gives CASSFLAGGQSSYEQYF.

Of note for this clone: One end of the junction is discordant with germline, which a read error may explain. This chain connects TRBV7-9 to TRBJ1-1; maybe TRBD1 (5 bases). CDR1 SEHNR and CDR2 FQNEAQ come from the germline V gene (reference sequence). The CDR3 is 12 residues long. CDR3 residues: CSSSLAQGKAFF. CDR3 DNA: TGTTCCAGCAGCTTAGCCCAGGGAAAAGCTTTCTTT.

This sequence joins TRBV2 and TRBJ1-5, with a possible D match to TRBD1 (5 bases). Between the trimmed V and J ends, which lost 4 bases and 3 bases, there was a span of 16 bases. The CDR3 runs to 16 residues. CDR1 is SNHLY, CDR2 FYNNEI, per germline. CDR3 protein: CASSGFDRSDNQPQHF. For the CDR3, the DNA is TGTGCCAGCAGTGGGTTTGACAGATCCGACAATCAGCCCCAGCATTTT.